This T cell receptor beta chain originates from a study of cytomegalovirus exposure and HLA in healthy donors. Study findings and constraints: According to reports, the classifier identified cytomegalovirus status with high specificity and sensitivity. In a later analysis, 15,000 to 20,000 TCR beta sequences were associated with HLA alleles at 0.05 false discovery rate.

Deletions cut 4 bases from V and 5 bases from J, with 8 bases between. Germline assignment: CDR1 GTSNPN and CDR2 SVGIG (reference sequence). The CDR3 totals 11 residues. Primers for the PCR totalled 60 Vbeta and 13 Jbeta. TCRdb's table, derived via immunoSEQ multiplex PCR, lists solely in-frame clones and lacks some. Of 100,000 to 150,000 clones in the sample, over 60% were seen once. In regard to this clone: What it binds is unknown.

Source material: PBMCs. The receptor was isolated from a human donor in good health. V and J are TRBV30 and TRBJ2-5; D uncertain. This CDR3 reads CAWTVSETQYF. In DNA form, the CDR3 reads TGTGCCTGGACGGTTTCGGAGACCCAGTACTTC.